The 17 T cell receptor beta chains reported below all come from one sample, sequenced in a study of control samples from healthy donors and cancer patients. The protocol was immunoSEQ multiplex PCR, while the TCRdb copy is restricted to in-frame clones and leaves out a portion. This table holds approximately 87,000 clones, 91% found once. The sequenced sample was blood. These receptors were collected from a man aged 45 to 65 in good health.

The chain has TRBV5-6 and TRBJ1-4, with a possible D match to TRBD1 (5 bases). This CDR3 has 15 amino acids. The ends were cut back, 4 bases at V and 1 base at J, with 11 bases in the middle. Germline V CDR1 and CDR2: SGHDT, YYEEEE. The DNA for the CDR3 is TGTGCCAGCAGCCTCCCCGGGGGAACTAATGAAAAACTGTTTTTT. Translated: CASSLPGGTNEKLFF.

The chain couples TRBV6-5 to TRBJ1-6; the D is unclear. V shed 6 bases and J shed 6 bases, with 12 bases lying between them. This CDR3 is built from 14 residues. Germline loops: CDR1 MNHEY, CDR2 SVGAGI. DNA for the CDR3: TGTGCCAGCAGGATGGATATGGGTAATTCACCCCTCCACTTT. Amino acids: CASRMDMGNSPLHF.

The rearrangement links TRBV6-5 to TRBJ1-6, with D unresolved. The V and J ends lost 5 bases and 2 bases respectively, with 4 bases between them. The CDR3 consists of 13 residues. Looked up from germline, CDR1 is MNHEY and CDR2 is SVGAGI. CDR3 protein: CASSPAYNSPLHF. DNA for the CDR3: TGTGCCAGCAGTCCCGCCTATAATTCACCCCTCCACTTT.

The DNA of the CDR3 is TGTGCCACCAGTGGGGGGGGGTGGACAGATACGCAGTATTTT. Translated: CATSGGGWTDTQYF. The rearrangement links TRBV24-1 to TRBJ2-3; 7 positions agree with TRBD2. The V and J ends lost 5 bases and 3 bases, in that order; junction bases with no gene match: 4. Germline lookup yields CDR1 KGHDR and CDR2 SFDVKD. This CDR3 contains 14 residues.

The CDR3 spells CASSRGQGYKTEAFF. The CDR3 region has the DNA TGTGCCAGCAGCCGTGGACAGGGGTACAAGACTGAAGCTTTCTTT. The V call is TRBV7-9, the J call TRBJ1-1; 9 bases map to TRBD1. Germline V CDR1 and CDR2: SEHNR, FQNEAQ (reference sequence). This CDR3 has 15 amino acids. J gave up 5 bases and V 5 bases, and 9 bases lay outside the gene matches.

This chain uses TRBV5-5 with TRBJ1-2, with TRBD1 matching 8 bases. Looked up from germline, CDR1 is SGHKS and CDR2 is YYEKEE (reference sequence). This CDR3 region has 17 residues. Trimming cost V 4 bases and J 4 bases; bases outside gene matches: 15. The CDR3 bases are TGTGCCAGCAGCCCTCGGTGGGGGACAGGCGGTACCTATGGCTACACCTTC. Its translation: CASSPRWGTGGTYGYTF.

The chain couples TRBV7-9 to TRBJ1-4, with 7 bases fitting TRBD1. Trimming took 4 bases from V and 0 from J; bases not matched to a gene: 8. CDR3 length: 17 residues. The germline V gene has CDR1 SEHNR and CDR2 FQNEAQ (reference sequence). CDR3 sequence: CASSSRDSRATNEKLFF. The CDR3 nucleotides read TGTGCCAGCAGCTCCCGGGACAGTCGGGCAACTAATGAAAAACTGTTTTTT.

V is TRBV6-2 or TRBV6-3 and J is TRBJ2-5; D not certain. V was trimmed by 0 bases and J by 2 bases, leaving 4 bases between them. The CDR3 is 13 amino acids. CDR1 is MNHEY, CDR2 SVGEGT, per germline. This CDR3 reads CASSYSWQETQYF. The CDR3 nucleotides are TGTGCCAGCAGTTACTCGTGGCAAGAGACCCAGTACTTC.

This sequence joins TRBV24-1 and TRBJ2-3; D gene uncertain. V was clipped by 4 bases and J by 7 bases, with 11 bases between them. The length of the CDR3 is 13 residues. The V gene's germline CDR1 is KGHDR and CDR2 SFDVKD. Written as DNA, the CDR3 is TGTGCCACCAGTGACCCGGACCAAAATACGCAGTATTTT. This codes for CATSDPDQNTQYF.

V gene TRBV19 combines with J gene TRBJ1-2; D gene unclear. The germline V gene has CDR1 LNHDA and CDR2 SQIVND (reference sequence). The CDR3 consists of 14 residues. Trimming pared 3 bases from V and 3 bases from J, leaving 11 bases between. The CDR3 nucleotides are TGTGCCAGTAGTATTGACGGGAATTACTATGGCTACACCTTC. Translation: CASSIDGNYYGYTF.

In regard to this clone: Other DNA sequences of this sample code for an identical CDR3. The chain joins TRBV5-1 to TRBJ1-2, with 11 bases aligning to TRBD1. Germline-derived CDR1 and CDR2 are SGHRS and YFSETQ. This CDR3 is built from 15 residues. The trim removed 0 bases at V and 7 bases at J, leaving 5 bases unmatched. CDR3 coding DNA: TGCGCCAGCAGCTTGGATGGACAGGGGGCCGGTGGCTACACCTTC. Its translation is CASSLDGQGAGGYTF. Filled out from reference TRBV5-1 and TRBJ1-2, the complete variable domain reads KAGVTQTPRYLIKTRGQQVTLSCSPISGHRSVSWYQQTPGQGLQFLFEYFSETQRNKGNFPGRFSGRQFSNSRSEMNVSTLELGDSALYLCASSLDGQGAGGYTFGSGTRLTVV.

The genes are TRBV11-2 and TRBJ1-2, with TRBD1 as a possible D gene (6 bases). The ends were cut back, 2 bases at V and 10 bases at J, with 11 bases in the middle. CDR1 and CDR2 from the germline V gene are SGHAT and FQNNGV. CDR3 size: 12 residues. CDR3 nucleotide sequence: TGTGCCAGCAGCTTACGCGAGGGGGTCTACACCTTC. Protein sequence: CASSLREGVYTF.

The V gene is TRBV7-9, the J gene TRBJ1-6, with D uncertain. This CDR3 is built from 14 residues. Germline CDR1 reads SEHNR; CDR2 reads FQNEAQ (reference sequence). V was clipped by 3 bases and J by 5 bases, with 8 bases between them. CDR3 region: CASSFPGDNSPLHF. The CDR3 nucleotides read TGTGCCAGCAGCTTTCCCGGGGATAATTCACCCCTCCACTTT.

This clone was observed once. The gene calls are TRBV19 and TRBJ1-6; no clear D. The V and J ends lost 7 bases and 5 bases respectively, with 15 bases between them. Per germline, CDR1 LNHDA and CDR2 SQIVND (reference sequence). The CDR3 spans 15 residues. DNA of the CDR3: TGTGCCAGTAAATCGGCAGGCCCTAATAATTCACCCCTCCACTTT. This codes for CASKSAGPNNSPLHF.

The rearrangement links TRBV4-1 to TRBJ1-1, with 7 bases identical to TRBD1. The germline gives CDR1 MGHRA, CDR2 YSYEKL. J lost 4 bases, V lost 8 bases, and 7 bases had no gene match. The CDR3 is 13 amino acids. The CDR3 DNA sequence: TGCGCCAGCCGACCTACAGGGGCCACTGAAGCTTTCTTT. This encodes CASRPTGATEAFF.

The gene calls are TRBV10-3 and TRBJ1-2, with unresolved D. CDR1 ENHRY and CDR2 SYGVKD come from the germline V gene. This CDR3 contains 12 residues. Trimming shortened V by 5 bases and J by 8 bases, and 12 bases separated the two germline ends. This chain's CDR3 is CAISYENGGYTF. DNA of the CDR3: TGTGCCATCAGTTATGAGAACGGCGGCTACACCTTC.

The rearrangement uses TRBV29-1 and TRBJ1-4; D may be TRBD1 (6 bases). The ends were cut back, 5 bases at V and 4 bases at J, with 11 bases in the middle. CDR3 size: 13 residues. The germline CDR1 and CDR2 sequences are SQVTM and ANQGSEA. The CDR3 nucleotides are TGCAGCGTTAACAGGGTCGATAATGAAAAACTGTTTTTT. Translation gives CSVNRVDNEKLFF.